This T cell receptor beta chain is drawn from a study of cytomegalovirus exposure and HLA in healthy donors. Points from the study as a whole: Associated with cytomegalovirus, according to the listing, were 170 or so TCR beta chains.

The PCR had 60 Vbeta and 13 Jbeta primers. Assay used: immunoSEQ multiplex PCR; TCRdb lists only in-frame clones, some missing. Of about 140,000 clones listed, around 75% are singletons. Germline lookup yields CDR1 GTSNPN and CDR2 SVGIG (reference sequence). The CDR3 length is 18 residues. Trimming cost V 2 bases and J 0 bases, with 19 bases left between them. A word on this clone: Antigen: not known.

V usage is TRBV30 and J usage is TRBJ1-4, with no clear D. The receptor was isolated from a man aged 18-30 years in good health and CMV-seropositive. What was sequenced was PBMCs. The DNA for the CDR3 is TGTGCCTGGAGTCCAGGTGTCCGGATTCTCACAACTAATGAAAAACTGTTTTTT. The encoded protein is CAWSPGVRILTTNEKLFF.